This T cell receptor beta chain was sequenced in a study of blood T cell repertoires in COVID-19. Study background: Specimens from acute and convalescent COVID-19 originated in the United States, Italy and Spain. PBMCs, B-cell-depleted T cells, or T cells were the source of the cDNA or gDNA that made up the material.

Source study methods: Amplification of reference gene primers provided the estimated nucleated cell counts. The method was immunoSEQ multiplex PCR; TCRdb's version includes in-frame clones alone and lacks a portion of them. V and J calls and clone size are given by that table; D and trimming were obtained from the DNA. The data show fewer than 250,000 clones, roughly 91% seen once. The CDR3 runs to 15 residues. The V end was cut by 4 bases, the J end by 0 bases, with 7 bases between. Germline V CDR1 and CDR2: WNHNN, SYGVQD (reference sequence). Patients of the Seattle cohort, enrolled during active infection, were followed longitudinally.

Sequenced material: peripheral blood. V usage is TRBV10-1 and J usage is TRBJ1-6; unclear D gene. The sequence was collected from a man aged 25-45 years with COVID-19, enrolled during active disease. CDR3 DNA: TGCGCCAGCAGTGGAGGGAGCTCCTATAATTCACCCCTCCACTTT. It specifies CASSGGSSYNSPLHF.